This T cell receptor (beta chain) was retrieved from a study of T cells in Graves' hyperthyroidism and ophthalmopathy. Study observations and caveats: Most clonotypes that expanded in the thyroid above 0.001 also showed up in blood. A median about 6 months before onset, the model predicted ophthalmopathy.

Germline V gives CDR1 LGHNA, CDR2 YSLEER. Trimming removed 0 bases at V and 7 bases at J, with 15 bases between. The CDR3 extends over 15 amino acids. Hyperthyroidism of Graves' type that showed no ophthalmopathy progression within 18 months was stable. Diagnoses used clinical symptoms, serum thyroxine and TRAb, thyroid ultrasound and orbital computed tomography. At least ten counts were recorded for this clonotype. As yet, its antigen is unknown. RNA transcripts provided the source from which TCR beta CDR3 regions were amplified. During a first-round RT-PCR of the TCR CDR3, the HTBI primer set was used. TCRdb reprocessed the multiplex PCR reads via MiXCR and lists one record per CDR3 protein. The repertoire holds almost 600,000 distinct CDR3 sequences, with 46% as singletons.

Specimen: peripheral blood or thyroid tissue (not recorded which). This clonotype was sampled from a woman aged 18-29 years with Graves' hyperthyroidism. The V and J genes are TRBV4-3 and TRBJ1-2, with D perhaps matching TRBD1 (5 bases). Written as DNA, the CDR3 is TGCGCCAGCAGCCAAGATGAGGGGAGGATAGGTGGCTACACCTTC. Its translation: CASSQDEGRIGGYTF.